The clone carrying this TCR beta chain was seen just once. In the original workflow: Estimation of nucleated cell counts was performed using reference gene primer amplification. Clones were sequenced by immunoSEQ multiplex PCR, and TCRdb holds only the in-frame ones, with some missing. The V and J calls and clone size were taken over from that table, and D and trimming were inferred from the DNA. Of some 70,000 clones listed, 79% are singletons. The sample is drawn from a study of blood T cell repertoires in COVID-19. Study-level information: Whether acute or convalescent, the COVID-19 samples came from the United States, Italy and Spain. Sample material is recorded as cDNA or gDNA derived from T cells, B-cell-depleted T cells, or PBMCs.

Per germline, CDR1 KGHSH and CDR2 LQKENI. V dropped 1 base and J dropped 2 bases, with 7 bases sitting between them. CDR3 length: 14 residues. The chain carries TRBV18 and TRBJ2-3; no clear D gene. Sequenced material: peripheral blood. This sequence originates from a woman aged 55 to 70 with acute or convalescent COVID-19. This chain's CDR3 is CASSPRADTDTQYF. The DNA for the CDR3 is TGTGCCAGCTCACCACGAGCCGACACAGATACGCAGTATTTT.